This T cell receptor (beta chain) was identified in a study of T cells in Graves' hyperthyroidism and ophthalmopathy. In the study overall: Peripheral blood samples were taken at initial diagnosis, prior to any treatment.

A note on this clonotype: Its antigen is not known.

Study-level findings and limits: The model's output predicted ophthalmopathy at a median of about 6.5 months prior to onset.

This CDR3 spans 15 amino acids. V dropped 0 bases and J dropped 11 bases, with 17 bases sitting between them. CDR1 and CDR2 from the germline V gene are SEHNR and FQNEAQ (reference sequence). Amplified TCR beta CDR3 regions came from RNA transcripts. During a first-round RT-PCR of the TCR CDR3, the HTBI primer set was used. TCRdb processed the multiplex PCR reads anew with MiXCR; each CDR3 protein has one entry. The data contain about 400,000 distinct CDR3 sequences, approximately 14% of them singletons. The TCR sequence derives from a woman in her sixties or seventies with Graves' ophthalmopathy. V is TRBV7-9 and J is TRBJ2-1, with TRBD2 as a possible D gene (5 bases). Sample: blood. The CDR3 here is CASSLAVEGRSKQFF. The CDR3 DNA is TGTGCCAGCAGCTTAGCGGTTGAGGGAAGGTCTAAGCAGTTCTTC.